These T cell receptor beta chains were read from a single sample in a study of T cells in Graves' hyperthyroidism and ophthalmopathy. Each CDR3 protein gets one entry after TCRdb re-called the multiplex PCR reads with MiXCR. The table shows hundreds of thousands of distinct CDR3 sequences, with roughly a third occurring only once. The sample was blood. These receptors originate from a middle-aged woman with Graves' hyperthyroidism. CDR3s include the opening cysteine and the closing phenylalanine or tryptophan. D genes are given only for firm matches. The size of a clone is reported for some rows only, either as once, few or many, or as a class for expanded clones.

j_call: TRBJ1-2; clone_size: -; v_call: TRBV6-1; d_call: TRBD1; cdr3_nt: TGTGCCAGCAGTGAAAAGACAGGGACTAACTATGGCTACACCTTC; cdr3_aa: CASSEKTGTNYGYTF
j_call: TRBJ2-6; clone_size: once; v_call: TRBV28; d_call: -; cdr3_nt: TGTGCCAGCAGTTCCCTCCCGGGGAGTATCCATAGCTCTGGGGCCAACGTCCTGACTTTC; cdr3_aa: CASSSLPGSIHSSGANVLTF
j_call: TRBJ2-5; clone_size: -; v_call: TRBV24-1; d_call: -; cdr3_nt: TGTGCCACCAGTGACCCCCCGAATAGCTGGGGGGAGACCCAGTACTTC; cdr3_aa: CATSDPPNSWGETQYF
j_call: TRBJ2-2; clone_size: few; v_call: TRBV20-1; d_call: -; cdr3_nt: TGCAGTGCTCTAACTGGGCCCTCGGGCGGGGAGCTGTTTTTT; cdr3_aa: CSALTGPSGGELFF
j_call: TRBJ2-2; clone_size: many; v_call: TRBV7-8; d_call: TRBD1; cdr3_nt: TGTGCCAGCAGCCAAGGACAGGGTATTGTCACCGGGGAGCTGTTTTTT; cdr3_aa: CASSQGQGIVTGELFF
j_call: TRBJ2-5; clone_size: few; v_call: TRBV19; d_call: TRBD1; cdr3_nt: TGTGCCAGTAGTATAGGACAGGGATACCAAGAGACCCAGTACTTC; cdr3_aa: CASSIGQGYQETQYF
j_call: TRBJ1-4; clone_size: -; v_call: TRBV7-9; d_call: TRBD1; cdr3_nt: TGCGCCAGCAGCCAAGGTCCGGGACAGGGGGCGAGGGCTAATGAAAAACTGTTTTTT; cdr3_aa: CASSQGPGQGARANEKLFF
j_call: TRBJ1-5; clone_size: many; v_call: TRBV7-8; d_call: -; cdr3_nt: TGTGCCAGCAGCTTAGCGGGGGATCAGCCCCAGCATTTT; cdr3_aa: CASSLAGDQPQHF
j_call: TRBJ1-2; clone_size: many; v_call: TRBV10-2; d_call: TRBD1; cdr3_nt: TGCGCCAGCAGTGGGGACAGGGTTTCCTATGGCTACACCTTC; cdr3_aa: CASSGDRVSYGYTF
j_call: TRBJ1-1; clone_size: few; v_call: TRBV13; d_call: -; cdr3_nt: TGTGCCAGCATCGATATTATGAACACTGAAGCTTTCTTT; cdr3_aa: CASIDIMNTEAFF
j_call: TRBJ1-1; clone_size: -; v_call: TRBV29-1; d_call: TRBD1; cdr3_nt: TGCAGTGGTAGACAGGGAGGAACTGAAGCTTTCTTT; cdr3_aa: CSGRQGGTEAFF